These 12 T cell receptor beta chains share one sample of origin, sequenced in a study of blood T cells in healthy people across ages. Next came a second PCR, run for about 7 to 12 cycles, which used a sample-barcoded 5' primer along with a J-beta primer mix. From the 5' RACE reads, TCRdb called clonotypes with MiXCR, one entry per CDR3 protein. The sample has under 750,000 distinct CDR3 sequences, around 50% seen once. Sequencing input: blood. The source of these receptors is a man older than 75 in good health.

This clonotype has just a few counts. The chain recombines TRBV20-1 with TRBJ2-1; 11 bases are shared with TRBD2. The CDR3 covers 14 residues. The V and J ends lost 6 bases and 5 bases, in that order; junction bases with no gene match: 6. Germline-derived CDR1 and CDR2 are DFQATT and SNEGSKA (reference sequence). CDR3 coding DNA: TGCAGTGCGAGACTAGCGGGATATCACAATGAGCAGTTCTTC. Amino acid sequence: CSARLAGYHNEQFF.

This clonotype was seen a few times. CDR3 region: CSASPGTSGGFQETQYF. CDR3 sequence (DNA): TGCAGTGCTAGCCCCGGGACTAGCGGGGGGTTCCAAGAGACCCAGTACTTC. The chain is built from TRBV20-1 and TRBJ2-5, with 15 nucleotides matching TRBD2. V lost 3 bases to trimming and J lost 1 base; unmatched junction nucleotides: 6. This CDR3 is built from 17 residues. The germline V gene has CDR1 DFQATT and CDR2 SNEGSKA (reference sequence).

On this clonotype itself: This may be a read error, as it is one base from a much larger clone. The V call is TRBV7-9, the J call TRBJ2-7; unclear D gene. This CDR3 has 14 amino acids. The germline V and J ends were trimmed by 7 bases and 0 bases, with 13 bases remaining between them. The germline gives CDR1 SEHNR, CDR2 FQNEAQ (reference sequence). The DNA of the CDR3 is TGTGCCAGCACTCCCGGACGGGCCTCCTACGAGCAGTACTTC. This sequence encodes CASTPGRASYEQYF.

For the CDR3, the DNA is TGCAGTGCTGGGGGGACAGGGCGGGCCTACGAGCAGTACTTC. Translating it yields CSAGGTGRAYEQYF. This rearrangement joins TRBV20-1 to TRBJ2-7, with 9 nucleotides matching TRBD1. Losses at the gene ends were 5 bases for V and 2 bases for J; bases not matched to a gene: 7. The CDR3 is 14 residues long. Germline values: CDR1 DFQATT, CDR2 SNEGSKA (reference sequence).

The rearrangement links TRBV21-1 to TRBJ2-6; the table's D gene call, TRBD1, was not cross checked with the DNA. TRBV21-1 is classified as a pseudogene. This CDR3 region has 19 residues. The CDR3 loop reads CASSKRQDSKTWGANVLTF. As DNA, the CDR3 is TGTGCCAGCAGCAAAAGGCAGGACAGCAAAACGTGGGGGGCCAACGTCCTGACTTTC.

The chain links TRBV7-2 to TRBJ2-1, with 8 bases identical to TRBD1. This CDR3 contains 15 residues. The V segment lost 1 base and the J segment 9 bases; nucleotides outside the gene matches: 8. Germline V gene lookup returns CDR1 SGHTA and CDR2 FQGNSA. The CDR3 loop reads CASSLVPGGTGEQFF. The DNA for the CDR3 is TGTGCCAGCAGCTTAGTACCAGGGGGCACGGGTGAGCAGTTCTTC.

The table lists this clonotype with a few counts. The rearrangement joins TRBV5-1 to TRBJ2-5; a possible D gene is TRBD1 (6 bases). CDR3 length: 16 residues. V was trimmed by 0 bases and J by 0 bases, leaving 12 bases between them. In germline, CDR1 is SGHRS, CDR2 YFSETQ. The CDR3 sequence: CASSLARTEYQETQYF. CDR3 coding DNA: TGCGCCAGCAGCTTGGCCCGGACAGAGTACCAAGAGACCCAGTACTTC.

The chain couples TRBV12-3 or TRBV12-4 to TRBJ1-5; D unclear. The V end lost 4 bases, the J end lost 5 bases, and 6 bases lay between the germline ends. There are 12 residues in the CDR3. The DNA of the CDR3 is TGTGCCAGCAGTTCCGACCATCAGCCCCAGCATTTT. Amino acid sequence: CASSSDHQPQHF.

The sample holds many counts of this clonotype. At one boundary the junction diverges from the germline segment, which might be a read error. The chain uses TRBV5-1 and TRBJ2-5, with 7 bases fitting TRBD2. Germline loops: CDR1 SGHRS, CDR2 YFSETQ. The CDR3 runs 14 residues. The chain's CDR3 is CASSLGTTQETQYF. CDR3 nucleotide sequence: TGTGCTAGCAGCTTAGGGACTACTCAAGAGACCCAGTACTTC. The variable domain in full, completed from reference TRBV5-1 and TRBJ2-5, reads KAGVTQTPRYLIKTRGQQVTLSCSPISGHRSVSWYQQTPGQGLQFLFEYFSETQRNKGNFPGRFSGRQFSNSRSEMNVSTLELGDSALYLCASSLGTTQETQYFGPGTRLLVL.

This clonotype was counted between two and nine times. The rearrangement links TRBV9 to TRBJ2-1; D is perhaps TRBD1 (5 bases). V was pared by 0 bases and J by 5 bases, with 12 bases between. Germline V gene sequence: CDR1 SGDLS, CDR2 YYNGEE. This CDR3 spans 15 amino acids. The CDR3 region is CASSVASGHNNEQFF. The CDR3 DNA reads as TGTGCCAGCAGCGTAGCTAGTGGACACAACAATGAGCAGTTCTTC. Variable domain in full (rest from reference TRBV9 and TRBJ2-1): DSGVTQTPKHLITATGQRVTLRCSPRSGDLSVYWYQQSLDQGLQFLIQYYNGEERAKGNILERFSAQQFPDLHSELNLSSLELGDSALYFCASSVASGHNNEQFFGPGTRLTVL.

This chain connects TRBV9 to TRBJ2-7, with D possibly being TRBD1 (5 bases). Trimming took 0 bases from V and 7 from J, leaving 11 bases between them. This CDR3 has 13 amino acids. Looked up from germline, CDR1 is SGDLS and CDR2 is YYNGEE. For the CDR3, the DNA is TGTGCCAGCAGCGTAGTCGACAGCCGGGAGCAGTACTTC. Translating it yields CASSVVDSREQYF.

This clonotype was counted between two and nine times. CDR3 sequence reads: CSARAEGGYEQYF. CDR3 coding DNA: TGCAGTGCTAGAGCTGAAGGGGGCTACGAGCAGTACTTC. The chain has TRBV20-1 and TRBJ2-7, with D possibly matching TRBD1 (6 bases). CDR1 is DFQATT and CDR2 is SNEGSKA in the germline V gene (reference sequence). The CDR3 runs to 13 residues. Trimming took 1 base from V and 3 from J, leaving 10 bases between them.